Listed below are T cell receptor beta chains from one sample, sequenced in a study of T cells after yellow fever vaccination. TCRdb redid the calling of the 5' RACE reads with MiXCR, one entry per CDR3 protein. The sample holds under 150,000 distinct CDR3 sequences, roughly 8% seen once. This specimen consisted of CD4+ T cells sorted from PBMCs, obtained 5 days after the yellow fever booster vaccination. The receptors come from a man aged 25-45 years who received the YFV17D yellow fever vaccine. The CDR3 runs from the conserved cysteine through the conserved F or W. D genes are given only for firm matches. Size is omitted from some rows. Given values are once, few, many or a class for expanded clones.

TRBV12-3/TRBV12-4	TRBD2	TRBJ2-5	-	CACSLGSIPGGRQETQYF	TGTGCCTGCAGTTTAGGGAGTATCCCGGGGGGTAGGCAAGAGACCCAGTACTTC
TRBV7-7	-	TRBJ2-1	-	CASSPGHQNNEQFF	TGTGCTAGCAGCCCGGGACACCAAAACAATGAGCAGTTCTTC
TRBV24-1	-	TRBJ2-1	many	CATSPSTPGNEQFF	TGTGCCACCAGTCCCTCTACCCCCGGGAATGAGCAGTTCTTC
TRBV7-9	-	TRBJ1-4	many	CASSGEKLFF	TGTGCCAGCAGTGGTGAAAAACTGTTTTTT
TRBV2	-	TRBJ2-3	many	CASMKDRPSTDTQYF	TGTGCCAGCATGAAAGACAGACCTAGCACAGATACGCAGTATTTT
TRBV7-2	-	TRBJ2-5	many	CASSLKSDKGQYF	TGTGCCAGCAGCTTAAAGTCCGACAAGGGCCAGTACTTC
TRBV12-3/TRBV12-4	-	TRBJ2-1	few	CASTHYQSSYNEQFF	TGTGCCAGCACCCACTATCAAAGCTCTTACAATGAGCAGTTCTTC
TRBV30	-	TRBJ1-6	-	CAWSPAGQRVYF	TGTGCCTGGAGTCCTGCTGGACAGAGAGTTTATTTT
TRBV20-1	-	TRBJ2-7	many	CSARVRQGFYEQYF	TGCAGTGCTAGAGTCCGGCAGGGCTTCTACGAGCAGTACTTC
TRBV7-2	-	TRBJ2-5	many	CASSRQGTLQETQYF	TGTGCCAGCAGCCGGCAGGGGACCCTCCAAGAGACCCAGTACTTC
TRBV12-3/TRBV12-4	-	TRBJ2-1	many	CASSLAPGNEQFF	TGTGCCAGCAGTTTAGCGCCCGGAAATGAGCAGTTCTTC
TRBV27	-	TRBJ2-3	many	CASSSRVADTQYF	TGTGCCAGCAGTTCCCGGGTAGCAGATACGCAGTATTTT
TRBV7-2	-	TRBJ2-7	-	CASSLSRTGWAPYEQYF	TGTGCCAGCAGCTTATCGCGAACGGGTTGGGCCCCTTACGAGCAGTACTTC
TRBV4-3	TRBD1	TRBJ1-2	many	CASSQDPPRQGRNYGYTF	TGCGCCAGCAGCCAAGATCCCCCTCGACAGGGTCGTAACTATGGCTACACCTTC
TRBV20-1	TRBD2	TRBJ2-7	-	CSAPVSGGLSYEQYF	TGCAGTGCCCCTGTTAGCGGGGGACTCTCCTACGAGCAGTACTTC
TRBV7-2	TRBD1	TRBJ1-2	many	CASSSLQGFGGYTF	TGTGCCAGCAGCTCATTACAGGGGTTCGGTGGCTACACCTTC
TRBV5-1	-	TRBJ2-3	many	CASTSGVLTDTQYF	TGCGCCAGCACGAGTGGGGTACTTACAGATACGCAGTATTTT
TRBV5-1	TRBD1	TRBJ2-5	many	CASSSPGTGKKTQYF	TGCGCCAGCAGCTCCCCCGGGACAGGGAAAAAGACCCAGTACTTC
TRBV10-2	-	TRBJ2-7	-	CASNRPGSYEQYF	TGCGCCAGCAATCGACCGGGTAGCTACGAGCAGTACTTC
TRBV15	TRBD2	TRBJ2-1	-	CATSSEPSGGIPYNEQFF	TGTGCCACCAGCAGTGAACCTAGCGGGGGGATACCTTACAATGAGCAGTTCTTC
TRBV5-1	TRBD1	TRBJ2-2	many	CASSAQGAVNTGELFF	TGCGCCAGCAGCGCCCAGGGGGCTGTGAACACCGGGGAGCTGTTTTTT
TRBV20-1	TRBD2	TRBJ2-7	many	CSAEKREDGMQYF	TGCAGTGCTGAGAAGCGGGAAGATGGAATGCAGTACTTC